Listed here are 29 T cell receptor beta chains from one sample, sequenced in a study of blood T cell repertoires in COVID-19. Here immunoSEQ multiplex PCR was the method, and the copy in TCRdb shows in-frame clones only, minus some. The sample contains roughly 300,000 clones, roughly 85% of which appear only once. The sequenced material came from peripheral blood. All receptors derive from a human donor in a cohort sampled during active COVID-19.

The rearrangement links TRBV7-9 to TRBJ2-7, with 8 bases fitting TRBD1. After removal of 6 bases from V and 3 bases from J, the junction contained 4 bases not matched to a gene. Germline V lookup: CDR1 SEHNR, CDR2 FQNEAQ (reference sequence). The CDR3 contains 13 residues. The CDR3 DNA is TGTGCCAGCAGTCGACAGGGGCGCTACGAGCAGTACTTC. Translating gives CASSRQGRYEQYF.

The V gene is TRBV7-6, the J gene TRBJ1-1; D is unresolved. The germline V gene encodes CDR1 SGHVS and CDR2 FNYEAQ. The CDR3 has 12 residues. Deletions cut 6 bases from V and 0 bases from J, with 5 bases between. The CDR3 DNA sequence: TGTGCCAGCAGTTCCATGAACACTGAAGCTTTCTTT. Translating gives CASSSMNTEAFF.

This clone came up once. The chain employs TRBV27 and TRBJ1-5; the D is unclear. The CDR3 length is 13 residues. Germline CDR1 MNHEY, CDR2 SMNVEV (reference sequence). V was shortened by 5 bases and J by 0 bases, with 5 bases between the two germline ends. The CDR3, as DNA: TGTGCCAGCAGTCAAAATAGCAATCAGCCCCAGCATTTT. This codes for CASSQNSNQPQHF.

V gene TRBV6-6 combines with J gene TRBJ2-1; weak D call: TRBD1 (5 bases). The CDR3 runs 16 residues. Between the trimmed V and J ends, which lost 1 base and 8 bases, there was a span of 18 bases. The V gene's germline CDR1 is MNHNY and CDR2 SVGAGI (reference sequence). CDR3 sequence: CASSYLSLSDIDEQFF. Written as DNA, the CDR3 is TGTGCCAGCAGTTACTTATCCCTGTCGGACATCGATGAGCAGTTCTTC.

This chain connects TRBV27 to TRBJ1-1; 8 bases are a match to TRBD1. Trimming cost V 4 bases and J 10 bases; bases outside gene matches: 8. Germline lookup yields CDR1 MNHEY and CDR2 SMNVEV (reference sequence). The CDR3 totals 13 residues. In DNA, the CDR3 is TGTGCCAGCAGTTCTCCAGGGGGCGCGGGAGCTTTCTTT. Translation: CASSSPGGAGAFF.

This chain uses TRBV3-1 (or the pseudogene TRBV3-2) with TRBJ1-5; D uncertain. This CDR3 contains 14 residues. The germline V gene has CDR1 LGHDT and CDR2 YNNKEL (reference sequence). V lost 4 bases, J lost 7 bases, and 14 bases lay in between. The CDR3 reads CASSLRGIGQPQHF. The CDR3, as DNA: TGTGCCAGCAGCCTACGAGGGATCGGACAGCCCCAGCATTTT.

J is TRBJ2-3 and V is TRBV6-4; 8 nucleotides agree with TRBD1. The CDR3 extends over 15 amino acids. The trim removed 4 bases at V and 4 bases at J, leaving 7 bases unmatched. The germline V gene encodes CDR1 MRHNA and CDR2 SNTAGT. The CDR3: CASSGLGQGADTQYF. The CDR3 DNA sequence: TGTGCCAGCAGTGGGCTTGGACAGGGCGCAGATACGCAGTATTTT.

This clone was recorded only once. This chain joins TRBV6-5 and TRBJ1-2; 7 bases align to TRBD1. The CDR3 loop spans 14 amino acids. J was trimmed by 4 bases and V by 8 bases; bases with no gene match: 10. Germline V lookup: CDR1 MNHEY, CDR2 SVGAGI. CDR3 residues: CASANRGGSYGYTF. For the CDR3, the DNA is TGTGCCAGCGCTAACAGGGGTGGAAGCTATGGCTACACCTTC.

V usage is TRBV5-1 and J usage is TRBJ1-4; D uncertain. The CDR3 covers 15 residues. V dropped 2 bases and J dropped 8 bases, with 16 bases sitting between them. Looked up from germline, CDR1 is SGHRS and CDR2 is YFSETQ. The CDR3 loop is CASSLTRKGGEKLFF. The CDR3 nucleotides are TGCGCCAGCAGCTTAACTAGGAAGGGTGGCGAAAAACTGTTTTTT.

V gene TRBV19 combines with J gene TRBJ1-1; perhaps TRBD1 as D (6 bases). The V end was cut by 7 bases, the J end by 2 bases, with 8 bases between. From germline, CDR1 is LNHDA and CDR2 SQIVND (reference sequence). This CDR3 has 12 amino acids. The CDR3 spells CASKGDNTEAFF. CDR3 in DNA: TGTGCCAGTAAGGGGGACAACACTGAAGCTTTCTTT.

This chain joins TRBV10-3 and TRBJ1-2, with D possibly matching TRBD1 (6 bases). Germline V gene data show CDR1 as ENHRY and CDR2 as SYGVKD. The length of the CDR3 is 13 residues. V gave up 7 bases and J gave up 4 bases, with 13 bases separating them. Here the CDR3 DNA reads TGTGCCATCACCGCAGGGGCAGCCTATGGCTACACCTTC. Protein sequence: CAITAGAAYGYTF.

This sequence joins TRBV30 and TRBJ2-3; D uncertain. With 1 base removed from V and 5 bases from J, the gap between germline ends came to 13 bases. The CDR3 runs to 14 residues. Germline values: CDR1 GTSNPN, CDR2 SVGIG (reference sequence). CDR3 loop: CAWSDKARGDTQYF. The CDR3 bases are TGTGCCTGGAGTGATAAGGCCCGAGGAGATACGCAGTATTTT.

In DNA form, the CDR3 reads TGTGCCAGCAGCTTAGCAGCGATCCATGAGCAGTTCTTC. Its protein product is CASSLAAIHEQFF. The V and J genes are TRBV11-1 and TRBJ2-1, with D hard to call. The germline V gene has CDR1 SGHAT and CDR2 FQDESV (reference sequence). The CDR3 has 13 residues. Trimming pared 0 bases from V and 8 bases from J, leaving 8 bases between.

The CDR3: CASSPETGPYEQYF. The DNA for the CDR3 is TGTGCCAGCTCACCAGAGACAGGGCCCTACGAGCAGTACTTC. V usage is TRBV18 and J usage is TRBJ2-7; TRBD1 matches at 7 bases. V shed 2 bases and J 2 bases; nucleotides not matched to a gene: 3. Germline V gene data show CDR1 as KGHSH and CDR2 as LQKENI. The CDR3 totals 14 residues. Combining the CDR3 with reference TRBV18 and TRBJ2-7 gives the whole variable domain NAGVMQNPRHLVRRRGQEARLRCSPMKGHSHVYWYRQLPEEGLKFMVYLQKENIIDESGMPKERFSAEFPKEGPSILRIQQVVRGDSAAYFCASSPETGPYEQYFGPGTRLTVT.

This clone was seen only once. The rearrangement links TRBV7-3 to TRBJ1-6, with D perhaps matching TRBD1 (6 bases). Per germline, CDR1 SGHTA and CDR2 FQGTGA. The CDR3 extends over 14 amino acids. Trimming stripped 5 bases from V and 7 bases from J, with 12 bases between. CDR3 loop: CASSVGQQNSPLHF. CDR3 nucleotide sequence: TGTGCCAGCAGCGTCGGACAGCAAAATTCACCCCTCCACTTT.

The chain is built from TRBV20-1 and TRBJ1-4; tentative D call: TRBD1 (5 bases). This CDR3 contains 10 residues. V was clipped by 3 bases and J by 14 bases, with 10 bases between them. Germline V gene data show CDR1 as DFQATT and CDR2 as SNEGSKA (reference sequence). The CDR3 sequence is CSASHGGLFF. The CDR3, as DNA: TGCAGTGCTAGTCACGGGGGGCTGTTTTTT.

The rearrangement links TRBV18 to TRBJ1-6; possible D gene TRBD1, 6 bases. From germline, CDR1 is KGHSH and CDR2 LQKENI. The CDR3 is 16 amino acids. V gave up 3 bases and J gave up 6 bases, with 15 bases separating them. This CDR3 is CASSPMPGHINSPLHF. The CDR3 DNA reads TGTGCCAGCTCACCGATGCCGGGACACATTAATTCACCCCTCCACTTT.

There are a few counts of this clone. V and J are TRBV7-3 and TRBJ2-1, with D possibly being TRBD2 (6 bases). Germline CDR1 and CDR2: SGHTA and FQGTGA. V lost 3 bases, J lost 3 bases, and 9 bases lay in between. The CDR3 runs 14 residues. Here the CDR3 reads CASSLGTLYNEQFF. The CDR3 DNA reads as TGTGCCAGCAGCTTGGGGACTCTCTACAATGAGCAGTTCTTC.

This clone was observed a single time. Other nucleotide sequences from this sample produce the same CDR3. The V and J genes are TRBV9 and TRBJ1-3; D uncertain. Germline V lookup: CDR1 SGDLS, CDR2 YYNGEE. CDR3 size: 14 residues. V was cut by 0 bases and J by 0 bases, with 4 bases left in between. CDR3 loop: CASSVGSSGNTIYF. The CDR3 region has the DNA TGTGCCAGCAGCGTAGGGAGCTCTGGAAACACCATATATTTT.

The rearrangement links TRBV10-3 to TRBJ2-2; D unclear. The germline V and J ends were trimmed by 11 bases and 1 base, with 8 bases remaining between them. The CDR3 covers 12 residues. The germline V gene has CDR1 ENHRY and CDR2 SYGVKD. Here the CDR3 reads CAARQNTGELFF. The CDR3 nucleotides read TGTGCCGCCAGGCAGAACACCGGGGAGCTGTTTTTT.

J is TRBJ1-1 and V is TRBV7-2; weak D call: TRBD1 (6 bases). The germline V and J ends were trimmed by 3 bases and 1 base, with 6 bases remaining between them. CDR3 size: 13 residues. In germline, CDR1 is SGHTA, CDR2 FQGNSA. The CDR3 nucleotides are TGTGCCAGCAGCTTGGGACAGAACACTGAAGCTTTCTTT. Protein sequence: CASSLGQNTEAFF.

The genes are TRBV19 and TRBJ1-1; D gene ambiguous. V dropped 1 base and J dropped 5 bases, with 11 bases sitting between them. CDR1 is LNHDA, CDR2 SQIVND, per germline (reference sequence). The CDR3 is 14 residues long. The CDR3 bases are TGTGCCAGTAGTATAGTTCCGGGAGGGACTGAAGCTTTCTTT. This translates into CASSIVPGGTEAFF.

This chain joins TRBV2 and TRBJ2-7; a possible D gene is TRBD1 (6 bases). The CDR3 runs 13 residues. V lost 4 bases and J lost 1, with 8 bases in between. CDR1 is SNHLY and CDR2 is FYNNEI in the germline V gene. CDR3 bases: TGTGCCAGCAGTGGGACAGATTCCTACGAGCAGTACTTC. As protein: CASSGTDSYEQYF.

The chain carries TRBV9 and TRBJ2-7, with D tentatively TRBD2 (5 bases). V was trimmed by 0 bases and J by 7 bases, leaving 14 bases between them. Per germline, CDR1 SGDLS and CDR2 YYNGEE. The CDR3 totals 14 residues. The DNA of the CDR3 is TGTGCCAGCAGCGTAGCTAACGGGAAGGATGAGCAGTACTTC. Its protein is CASSVANGKDEQYF.

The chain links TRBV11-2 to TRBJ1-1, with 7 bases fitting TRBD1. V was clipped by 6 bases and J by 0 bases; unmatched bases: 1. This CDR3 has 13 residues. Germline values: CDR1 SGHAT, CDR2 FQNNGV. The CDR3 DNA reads TGTGCCAGCAGACAGGGGTTGAACACTGAAGCTTTCTTT. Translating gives CASRQGLNTEAFF.

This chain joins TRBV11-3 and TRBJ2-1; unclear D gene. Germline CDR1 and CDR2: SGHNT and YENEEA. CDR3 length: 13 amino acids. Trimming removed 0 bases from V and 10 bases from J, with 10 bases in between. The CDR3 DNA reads TGTGCCAGCAGCTTAGACCAGAGTAGCGAGCAGTTCTTC. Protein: CASSLDQSSEQFF. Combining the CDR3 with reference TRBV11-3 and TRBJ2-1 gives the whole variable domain EAGVVQSPRYKIIEKKQPVAFWCNPISGHNTLYWYLQNLGQGPELLIRYENEEAVDDSQLPKDRFSAERLKGVDSTLKIQPAELGDSAVYLCASSLDQSSEQFFGPGTRLTVL.

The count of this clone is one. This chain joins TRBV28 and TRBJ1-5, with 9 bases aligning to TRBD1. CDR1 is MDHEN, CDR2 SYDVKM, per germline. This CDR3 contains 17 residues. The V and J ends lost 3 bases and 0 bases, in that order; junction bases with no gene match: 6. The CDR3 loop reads CASSLDRGSYSNQPQHF. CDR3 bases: TGTGCCAGCAGTTTGGACAGGGGATCCTATAGCAATCAGCCCCAGCATTTT.

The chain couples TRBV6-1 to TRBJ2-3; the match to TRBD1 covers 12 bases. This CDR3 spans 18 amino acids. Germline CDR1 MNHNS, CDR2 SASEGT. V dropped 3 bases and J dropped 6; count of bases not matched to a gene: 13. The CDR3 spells CASSETVPGQGAMDTQYF. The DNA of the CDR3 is TGTGCCAGCAGTGAGACTGTCCCGGGACAGGGGGCTATGGATACGCAGTATTTT.

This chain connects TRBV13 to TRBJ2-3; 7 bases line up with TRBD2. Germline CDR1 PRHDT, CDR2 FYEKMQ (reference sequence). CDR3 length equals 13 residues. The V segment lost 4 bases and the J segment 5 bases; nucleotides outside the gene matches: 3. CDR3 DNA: TGTGCCAGCAGCTATCGGGGGGTAGATACGCAGTATTTT. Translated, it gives CASSYRGVDTQYF.